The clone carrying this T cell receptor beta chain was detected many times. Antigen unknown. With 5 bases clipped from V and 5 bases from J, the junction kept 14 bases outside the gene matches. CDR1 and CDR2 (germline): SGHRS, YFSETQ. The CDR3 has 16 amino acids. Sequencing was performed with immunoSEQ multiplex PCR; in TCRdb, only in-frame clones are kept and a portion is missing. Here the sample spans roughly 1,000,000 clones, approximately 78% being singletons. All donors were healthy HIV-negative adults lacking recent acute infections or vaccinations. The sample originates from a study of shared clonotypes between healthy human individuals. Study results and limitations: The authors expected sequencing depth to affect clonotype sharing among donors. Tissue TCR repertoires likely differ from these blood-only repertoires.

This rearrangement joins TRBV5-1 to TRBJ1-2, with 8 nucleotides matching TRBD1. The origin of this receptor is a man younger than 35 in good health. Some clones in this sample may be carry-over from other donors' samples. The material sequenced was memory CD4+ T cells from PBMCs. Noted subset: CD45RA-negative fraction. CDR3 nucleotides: TGCGCCAGCAGTGGCGTCACCGGGACAGGCTATTATGGCTACACCTTC. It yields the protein CASSGVTGTGYYGYTF.